The subject of this entry is one TCR beta chain. Its specificity is unknown. The source of the sample is a study of T cells in tumors after PD-1 blockade. Study-level information: Daily vismodegib 150 mg continued in a subset of anti-PD-1-treated patients. On average, peripheral blood gave 110,000 or so TCR templates and 33,000 or so unique clonotypes. Study-wide findings and caveats: About 40% of tumor TCR clonotypes were also found in blood.

Genomic DNA template from tumor biopsies or peripheral blood, 616 ng to 6,004 ng input. Sequenced by immunoSEQ multiplex PCR; TCRdb stores in-frame clones only, minus some. The sample lists approximately 60,000 clones, over 65% occurring once. Germline V gives CDR1 SGHTA, CDR2 FQGNSA. V lost 5 bases to trimming and J lost 6 bases, with 15 bases between them. The CDR3 length is 14 residues. The sequence came from a human donor with basal cell carcinoma. This rearrangement joins TRBV7-2 to TRBJ2-3; D may be TRBD1 or TRBD2 (7 bases each). This specimen consisted of PBMCs, obtained after anti-PD-1 treatment. The CDR3 loop is CASSPRGGGDTQYF. The CDR3, as DNA: TGTGCCAGCAGCCCCAGGGGGGGAGGTGATACGCAGTATTTT.